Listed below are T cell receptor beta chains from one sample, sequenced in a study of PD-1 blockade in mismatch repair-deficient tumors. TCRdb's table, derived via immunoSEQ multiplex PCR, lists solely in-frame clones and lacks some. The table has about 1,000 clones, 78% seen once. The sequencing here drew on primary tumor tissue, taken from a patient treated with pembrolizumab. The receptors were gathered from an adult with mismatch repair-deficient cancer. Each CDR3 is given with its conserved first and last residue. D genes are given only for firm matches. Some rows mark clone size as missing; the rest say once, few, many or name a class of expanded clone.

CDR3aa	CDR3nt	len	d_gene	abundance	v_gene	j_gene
CASGGAGGEGTQYF	TGTGCTAGTGGAGGGGCTGGGGGCGAAGGTACGCAGTATTTT	14	.	once	TRBV12-5	TRBJ2-3
CASSQGTSGREQYF	TGTGCCAGCAGCCAAGGGACTAGCGGGAGGGAGCAGTACTTC	14	TRBD2	.	TRBV7-2	TRBJ2-7
CASSTRTGGNYGYTF	TGCGCCAGCAGCACCCGGACGGGGGGAAACTATGGCTACACCTTC	15	.	.	TRBV5-1	TRBJ1-2
CASSLQGASNTGELFF	TGTGCCAGCAGCTTACAGGGGGCCTCGAACACCGGGGAGCTGTTTTTT	16	TRBD1	.	TRBV7-3	TRBJ2-2
CASSDDSQPYGYTF	TGTGCCAGCAGCGACGACAGCCAGCCCTATGGCTACACCTTC	14	.	.	TRBV7-6	TRBJ1-2
CASSLFNQPQHF	TGTGCCAGCAGCTTATTTAATCAGCCCCAGCATTTT	12	.	.	TRBV7-9	TRBJ1-5
CASSLTVVTGGYYEQYF	TGTGCCAGCAGCTTGACAGTGGTGACGGGGGGCTACTACGAGCAGTACTTC	17	.	.	TRBV7-8	TRBJ2-7
CASSGRNSGTSGRAYTDTQYF	TGTGCCAGCAGCGGCCGAAACTCCGGGACTAGCGGGAGGGCATACACAGATACGCAGTATTTT	21	TRBD2	.	TRBV9	TRBJ2-3
CATIQSGGSNQPQHF	TGTGCCACCATCCAATCCGGGGGAAGCAATCAGCCCCAGCATTTT	15	.	.	TRBV15	TRBJ1-5
CASSFLTSGITDTQYF	TGCGCCAGCAGCTTTTTAACTAGCGGGATAACAGATACGCAGTATTTT	16	TRBD2	.	TRBV5-1	TRBJ2-3
CAWSPSAGRYEQYF	TGTGCCTGGAGTCCCAGTGCGGGACGCTACGAGCAGTACTTC	14	.	.	TRBV30	TRBJ2-7
CASSRLGLAGTTYEQYF	TGTGCCAGCAGTCGTTTAGGACTAGCGGGAACAACCTACGAGCAGTACTTC	17	TRBD2	.	TRBV27	TRBJ2-7
CASSPAVLAGGAETQYF	TGTGCCAGCAGCCCGGCGGTCCTAGCGGGAGGGGCGGAGACCCAGTACTTC	17	TRBD2	large	TRBV4-2	TRBJ2-5
CASSLALGGVNTEAFF	TGTGCCAGCAGCTTAGCGCTTGGAGGGGTGAACACTGAAGCTTTCTTT	16	.	few	TRBV7-9	TRBJ1-1
CASSVEGNLRQPQHF	TGTGCCAGCAGCGTAGAGGGCAACCTGAGGCAGCCCCAGCATTTT	15	.	.	TRBV9	TRBJ1-5
CASSYGENQPQHF	TGTGCCAGCAGTTACGGCGAAAATCAGCCCCAGCATTTT	13	.	.	TRBV6-5	TRBJ1-5
CASSGGTSGIREQYF	TGCGCCAGCAGTGGAGGGACTAGCGGGATACGGGAGCAGTACTTC	15	TRBD2	.	TRBV10-2	TRBJ2-7
CASSESGELFF	TGCGCCAGCAGTGAATCCGGGGAGCTGTTTTTT	11	.	large	TRBV10-1	TRBJ2-2
CASSLDSSAQQYF	TGTGCCAGCAGCTTAGATAGTAGCGCTCAGCAGTACTTC	13	.	.	TRBV7-9	TRBJ2-7
CASSHVQTRKTYGYTF	TGTGCCAGTAGTCATGTCCAGACTCGAAAGACCTATGGCTACACCTTC	16	.	.	TRBV19	TRBJ1-2
CASSYGRQAQYF	TGTGCCAGCAGTTACGGTCGGCAGGCGCAGTATTTT	12	.	.	TRBV6-6	TRBJ2-3
CASSLLLGPQPQHF	TGTGCCAGCAGTTTATTACTGGGACCTCAGCCCCAGCATTTT	14	.	few	TRBV28	TRBJ1-5
CASSWGSGSNYGYTF	TGTGCCAGCAGCTGGGGATCAGGGAGTAACTATGGCTACACCTTC	15	.	large	TRBV11-2	TRBJ1-2
CASSYGAVANYGYTF	TGTGCCAGCAGTTACGGCGCCGTCGCTAACTATGGCTACACCTTC	15	.	.	TRBV6-5	TRBJ1-2
CASSKGRSENEQFF	TGTGCCAGCAGCAAGGGACGGTCGGAGAATGAGCAGTTCTTC	14	.	once	TRBV7-9	TRBJ2-1
CASSRTSASGELFF	TGTGCCAGCAGTCGGACTAGCGCTTCCGGGGAGCTGTTTTTT	14	TRBD2	.	TRBV28	TRBJ2-2
CAWRVPLAGAGNEQFF	TGTGCCTGGAGGGTTCCCCTAGCGGGAGCGGGCAATGAGCAGTTCTTC	16	TRBD2	.	TRBV30	TRBJ2-1
CAISDRGINQPQHF	TGTGCCATCAGTGACAGGGGCATTAATCAGCCCCAGCATTTT	14	.	.	TRBV10-3	TRBJ1-5
CASSGVSTSYEQYF	TGTGCCAGCAGTGGGGTCAGTACCTCCTACGAGCAGTACTTC	14	.	.	TRBV27	TRBJ2-7
CASSRGSDFEKLFF	TGTGCCAGCAGCAGGGGTTCAGACTTTGAAAAACTGTTTTTT	14	.	.	TRBV13	TRBJ1-4
CASSVDPGGNQPQHF	TGTGCCAGCAGCGTAGACCCGGGGGGAAATCAGCCCCAGCATTTT	15	.	.	TRBV9	TRBJ1-5
CASSIIGVEGGGEQYF	TGTGCCAGCAGCATAATCGGGGTTGAAGGAGGTGGCGAGCAGTACTTC	16	.	.	TRBV13	TRBJ2-7
CASSLHRDANTGELFF	TGTGCCAGCAGCCTACATAGGGATGCCAACACCGGGGAGCTGTTTTTT	16	.	.	TRBV11-2	TRBJ2-2
CSVGQGPTDTQYF	TGCAGCGTTGGACAGGGCCCCACAGATACGCAGTATTTT	13	TRBD1	.	TRBV29-1	TRBJ2-3
CASSLTENPNYGYTF	TGTGCCAGCAGCCTTACAGAAAACCCTAACTATGGCTATACCTTC	15	.	.	TRBV7-6	TRBJ1-2
CASSPVGETQYF	TGTGCCAGCTCTCCCGTCGGAGAGACCCAGTACTTC	12	.	.	TRBV27	TRBJ2-5
CASSEAWGISGPQKTQYF	TGTGCCAGCAGTGAAGCTTGGGGCATTTCAGGCCCCCAAAAGACCCAGTACTTC	18	.	.	TRBV6-1	TRBJ2-5
CASGLVGTSEAFF	TGTGCTAGTGGTTTAGTAGGGACCTCTGAAGCTTTCTTT	13	.	.	TRBV12-5	TRBJ1-1
CASSFSQGRYGYTF	TGTGCCAGCAGCTTCTCCCAGGGAAGGTATGGCTACACCTTC	14	.	.	TRBV5-5	TRBJ1-2
CAIRGGSEADTQYF	TGTGCCATCAGGGGGGGGAGTGAGGCAGATACGCAGTATTTT	14	TRBD2	.	TRBV10-3	TRBJ2-3
CASSIDRFQETQYF	TGTGCCAGCAGCATCGACAGATTTCAAGAGACCCAGTACTTC	14	.	.	TRBV7-9	TRBJ2-5
CASRTGSTEAFF	TGTGCCAGCAGGACAGGGAGTACTGAAGCTTTCTTT	12	TRBD1	.	TRBV6-6	TRBJ1-1
CASSPRQGAFRYTEAFF	TGTGCCAGTAGTCCTCGCCAGGGGGCGTTTAGGTACACTGAAGCTTTCTTT	17	TRBD1	few	TRBV19	TRBJ1-1
CASSHSAPYNEQFF	TGTGCCAGCAGTCATAGTGCCCCTTACAATGAGCAGTTCTTC	14	.	.	TRBV6-5	TRBJ2-1
CASSPAGYQETQYF	TGTGCCAGCAGTCCGGCAGGGTACCAGGAGACCCAGTACTTC	14	.	hyperexpanded	TRBV28	TRBJ2-5
CASSLETGREAQYF	TGTGCCAGCAGCCTGGAGACAGGGAGAGAGGCCCAGTACTTC	14	TRBD1	once	TRBV9	TRBJ2-5
CASSSTSGFQFF	TGTGCCAGCAGCTCGACTAGCGGGTTTCAGTTCTTC	12	TRBD2	.	TRBV14	TRBJ2-1
CASSYGRVSVGETQYF	TGTGCCAGCAGTTATGGCCGAGTTAGCGTAGGGGAGACCCAGTACTTC	16	.	.	TRBV6-6	TRBJ2-5
CASSGSNQPQHF	TGTGCCAGCTCAGGTAGCAATCAGCCCCAGCATTTT	12	.	.	TRBV18	TRBJ1-5
CASSYGAVANYGYTF	TGTGCCAGCAGTTACGGCGCCGTTGCTAACTATGGCTACACCTTC	15	.	.	TRBV6-5	TRBJ1-2
CASSIAGLGNTGELFF	TGTGCCAGTAGTATAGCGGGCCTGGGAAACACCGGGGAGCTGTTTTTT	16	.	.	TRBV19	TRBJ2-2
CASSSNQPQHF	TGCGCCAGCAGCTCTAATCAGCCCCAGCATTTT	11	.	.	TRBV5-1	TRBJ1-5
CASSIGTSGNYEQYF	TGTGCCAGTAGCATCGGGACTAGCGGAAACTACGAGCAGTACTTC	15	TRBD2	.	TRBV19	TRBJ2-7
CASSSRGNNEQFF	TGTGCCAGCAGCTCGCGGGGGAACAATGAGCAGTTCTTC	13	TRBD2	few	TRBV7-9	TRBJ2-1
CASSLGTGTGNYGYTF	TGTGCCAGCAGCTTAGGAACCGGGACAGGGAACTATGGCTACACCTTC	16	TRBD1	.	TRBV7-2	TRBJ1-2